The clone carrying this T cell receptor beta chain was seen a handful of times. Its antigen is still unknown. The germline V and J ends were trimmed by 8 bases and 0 bases, with 8 bases remaining between them. This CDR3 has 12 residues. Germline CDR1 reads SGHTA; CDR2 reads FQGNSA. PCR employed 60 Vbeta and 13 Jbeta primers. Sequencing was performed with immunoSEQ multiplex PCR; in TCRdb, only in-frame clones are kept and a portion is missing. The data hold 110,000 to 150,000 clones, with more than 8% observed a single time. The sample originates from a study of cytomegalovirus exposure and HLA in healthy donors. General observations from the study: The authors confirmed in vitro that a few CMV-associated chains were specific for CMV antigens.

The chain carries TRBV7-2 and TRBJ2-7, with D possibly TRBD1 on 5 matching bases. This clonotype was obtained from a man aged 45-65 years in good health and CMV-seronegative. The material sequenced was PBMCs. CDR3 sequence: CASAGSSYEQYF. In nucleotides, the CDR3 is TGTGCCAGCGCAGGGTCCTCCTACGAGCAGTACTTC.